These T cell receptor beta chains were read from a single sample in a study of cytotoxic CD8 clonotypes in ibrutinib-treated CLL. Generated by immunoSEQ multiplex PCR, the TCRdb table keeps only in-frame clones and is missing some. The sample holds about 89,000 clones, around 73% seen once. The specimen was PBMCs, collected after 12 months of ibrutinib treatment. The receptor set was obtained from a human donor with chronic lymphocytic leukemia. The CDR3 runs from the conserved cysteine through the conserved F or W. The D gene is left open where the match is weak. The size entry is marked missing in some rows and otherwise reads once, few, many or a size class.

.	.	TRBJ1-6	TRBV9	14	TGTGCCAGCAGCCCCAGACAGTATAATTCACCCCTCCACTTT	CASSPRQYNSPLHF
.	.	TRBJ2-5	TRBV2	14	TGTGCCAGCAGTGAGTACCTTCCTACCGAGACCCAGTACTTC	CASSEYLPTETQYF
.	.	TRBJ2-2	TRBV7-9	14	TGTGCCAGCAGCCCCCAGGCAGCTGCCGGGGAGCTGTTTTTT	CASSPQAAAGELFF
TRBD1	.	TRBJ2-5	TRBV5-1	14	TGCGCCAGCAGCCCCCGGGACAGCCAAGAGACCCAGTACTTC	CASSPRDSQETQYF
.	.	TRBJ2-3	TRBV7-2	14	TGTGCCAGCAGCTTAGCGGGCGTGGAAGATACGCAGTATTTT	CASSLAGVEDTQYF
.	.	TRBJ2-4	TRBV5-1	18	TGCGCCAGCAGCCCGGAGGGGGGCAGGGTGCCCCCCCAAAACATTCAGTACTTC	CASSPEGGRVPPQNIQYF
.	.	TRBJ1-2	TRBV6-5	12	TGTGCCAGCACGCGGGGGCTCGGGGGCTACACCTTC	CASTRGLGGYTF
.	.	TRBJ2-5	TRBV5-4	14	TGTGCCAGCAGTCCAGACAGCTACCAAGAGACCCAGTACTTC	CASSPDSYQETQYF
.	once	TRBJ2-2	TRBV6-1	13	TGTGCGAGTACTACAGGTTCCGCCGGGGAGCTGTTTTTT	CASTTGSAGELFF
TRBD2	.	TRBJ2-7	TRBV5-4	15	TGTGCCAGCAGCCTACCTAGCGGGGGGGTCTACGAGCAGTACTTC	CASSLPSGGVYEQYF
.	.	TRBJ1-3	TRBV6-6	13	TGTGCCAGCAAAGGTGGAGGTGGAAACACCATATATTTT	CASKGGGGNTIYF
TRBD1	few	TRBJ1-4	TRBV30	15	TGTGCCTGGAGTATGGGGACAGGCTTTAATGAAAAACTGTTTTTT	CAWSMGTGFNEKLFF
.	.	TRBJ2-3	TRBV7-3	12	TGTGCCAGCAGCCCCAATACAGATACGCAGTATTTT	CASSPNTDTQYF
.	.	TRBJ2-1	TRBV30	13	TGTGCCTGGAGTGTAGAGGGTTACAATGAGCAGTTCTTC	CAWSVEGYNEQFF
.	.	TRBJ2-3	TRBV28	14	TGTGCCAGCAGTCCAGGTGGTAGCACAGATACGCAGTATTTT	CASSPGGSTDTQYF
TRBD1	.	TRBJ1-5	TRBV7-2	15	TGTGCCAGCAGTACAACAGGGGCGGTCGGTCAGCCCCAGCATTTT	CASSTTGAVGQPQHF
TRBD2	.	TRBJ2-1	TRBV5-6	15	TGTGCCAGCAGCTTGACTAGCGGGGGCACCAATGAGCAGTTCTTC	CASSLTSGGTNEQFF
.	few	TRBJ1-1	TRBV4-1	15	TGCGCCAGCAGCCAAGTCCGGTTCATGAACACTGAAGCTTTCTTT	CASSQVRFMNTEAFF
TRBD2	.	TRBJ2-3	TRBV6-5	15	TGTGCCAGCAGCTCGGGACTAGGGGCGACAGATACGCAGTATTTT	CASSSGLGATDTQYF
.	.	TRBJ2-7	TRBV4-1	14	TGCGCCAGCAGCGGTCGGACAGTAGCTTACGAGCAGTACTTC	CASSGRTVAYEQYF
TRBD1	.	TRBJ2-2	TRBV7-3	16	TGTGCCAGCAGCTTAAAAGGGGGCGGGAACACCGGGGAGCTGTTTTTT	CASSLKGGGNTGELFF
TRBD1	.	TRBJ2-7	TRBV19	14	TGTGCCAGTAGTAAAGACAGGGGGGACTACGAGCAGTACTTC	CASSKDRGDYEQYF